Described below is a single T cell receptor beta chain sequence and its context. This sample was taken from a study of TIL therapy for anti-PD-1-resistant metastatic lung cancer. In the study overall: Four tumors were EGFR-mutant and two were ALK-rearranged.

As for time point: pre-treatment sample, taken before nivolumab and TIL therapy. Pleural nodules or supraclavicular lymph nodes made up most of the excised metastases sampled. The immunoSEQ assay was v3. Assay: immunoSEQ multiplex PCR; the TCRdb copy retains only in-frame clones and omits some. The sample has 10,000 or so clones; approximately 83% are singletons. This CDR3 region has 15 residues. V lost 0 bases and J lost 0, with 9 bases in between. Germline loops: CDR1 LGHNA, CDR2 YSLEER. The sequenced sample was tumor tissue, obtained at baseline. This TCR derives from a person aged 25-85 years with non-small cell lung cancer. The V gene is TRBV4-3, the J gene TRBJ2-7; no definite D call. The CDR3 loop is CASSQDVPGSYEQYF. The CDR3 DNA reads TGCGCCAGCAGCCAAGATGTACCAGGCTCCTACGAGCAGTACTTC.